This is a list of T cell receptor beta chains from one sample in a study of beta chain features in type 1 diabetes. Assay used: immunoSEQ multiplex PCR; TCRdb lists only in-frame clones, some missing. The sample lists about 230,000 clones; 9.6% were seen once. Sequencing was performed on naive CD4+ T cells from blood. Source of these receptors: a woman aged 18-29 years in good health. The CDR3 runs from the conserved cysteine through the conserved F or W. Each record gives: D gene, J gene, clone size, V gene, CDR3 protein, CDR3 DNA. The D gene is left open where the match is weak. Clone size is shown for a subset of rows, as once, few, many or a class of expanded clone.

TRBD2 | TRBJ2-5 | many | TRBV7-8 | CASSLGRLAGFQETQYF | TGTGCCAGCAGCTTAGGCAGGCTAGCGGGATTTCAAGAGACCCAGTACTTC
- | TRBJ2-1 | - | TRBV4-2 | CASSQEGGNEQFF | TGTGCCAGCAGCCAAGAGGGGGGAAATGAGCAGTTCTTC
- | TRBJ1-5 | few | TRBV23-1 | CASSQLKGVTYSNQPQHF | TGCGCCAGCAGTCAATTAAAGGGGGTTACTTATAGCAATCAGCCCCAGCATTTT
- | TRBJ2-2 | few | TRBV5-4 | CASSLPAWAGTTNTGELFF | TGTGCCAGCAGCCTCCCCGCGTGGGCCGGAACAACGAACACCGGGGAGCTGTTTTTT
- | TRBJ2-7 | - | TRBV30 | CASRRLVWEQYF | TGTGCCTCAAGACGACTAGTGTGGGAGCAGTACTTC
- | TRBJ1-5 | - | TRBV5-1 | CASSLAALGGNQPQHF | TGCGCCAGCAGCTTGGCCGCGCTCGGGGGCAATCAGCCCCAGCATTTT
- | TRBJ1-2 | - | TRBV5-1 | CASSSGGSNYGYTF | TGCGCCAGCAGCAGCGGAGGGTCAAACTATGGCTACACCTTC
TRBD1 | TRBJ1-2 | few | TRBV2 | CASSPGTGRVDSYTF | TGTGCCAGCAGTCCCGGGACAGGCCGGGTCGACAGCTACACCTTC
TRBD1 | TRBJ2-7 | few | TRBV5-1 | CASRPGTGAYEQYF | TGCGCCAGCAGACCCGGGACAGGTGCCTACGAGCAGTACTTC
TRBD2 | TRBJ2-7 | few | TRBV2 | CASSTGTSRRFPYEQYF | TGTGCCAGCAGTACCGGGACTAGCAGGAGGTTCCCCTACGAGCAGTACTTC
- | TRBJ1-2 | - | TRBV18 | CASSQETDNYGYTF | TGTGCCAGCTCACAGGAGACAGATAACTATGGCTACACCTTC
- | TRBJ2-3 | few | TRBV9 | CASSVSGGLSTDTQYF | TGTGCCAGCAGCGTCTCGGGGGGCCTTTCCACAGATACGCAGTATTTT
- | TRBJ2-3 | few | TRBV7-8 | CASSLGWGRVADTQYF | TGTGCCAGCAGCTTAGGATGGGGCAGGGTGGCAGATACGCAGTATTTT
- | TRBJ2-3 | - | TRBV5-1 | CASSLSTRTDTQYF | TGCGCCAGCAGCTTGTCGACGCGGACAGATACGCAGTATTTT
- | TRBJ2-5 | - | TRBV5-1 | CASSPGGGPGQETQYF | TGCGCCAGCAGCCCTGGGGGGGGGCCGGGACAAGAGACCCAGTACTTC
TRBD1 | TRBJ2-1 | many | TRBV7-2 | CASEGQGANEQFF | TGTGCCAGCGAGGGACAGGGGGCGAATGAGCAGTTCTTC
- | TRBJ2-5 | - | TRBV2 | CASSEGGGPQGTQYF | TGTGCCAGCAGTGAAGGAGGGGGACCTCAGGGGACCCAGTACTTC